The sequence of this TCR beta chain was determined in a study of blood T cells in healthy people across ages. The authors isolated at least 6.5 million PBMCs per sample. With each sample, at least 5 micrograms of total RNA were extracted. CDR1 is SGHDT, CDR2 YYEEEE, per germline. The CDR3 is made up of 14 amino acids. Trimming stripped 4 bases from V and 2 bases from J, with 11 bases between. Primers used in a second PCR of about 6 to 11 cycles were a sample-barcoded 5' primer and a J-beta primer mix. One entry per CDR3 protein, called by TCRdb with MiXCR from the 5' RACE reads. Counted here are 790,000 or so distinct CDR3 sequences, around half occurring once; the ten biggest clones make up around 18%. This clonotype was detected many times.

The chain recombines TRBV5-6 with TRBJ2-3, with D perhaps being TRBD1 or TRBD2 (5 bases each). The clonotype was recovered from a man older than 75 in good health. Input material: blood. CDR3 nucleotide sequence: TGTGCCAGCAGCGAGGGACGGACCACAGATACGCAGTATTTT. Protein: CASSEGRTTDTQYF.